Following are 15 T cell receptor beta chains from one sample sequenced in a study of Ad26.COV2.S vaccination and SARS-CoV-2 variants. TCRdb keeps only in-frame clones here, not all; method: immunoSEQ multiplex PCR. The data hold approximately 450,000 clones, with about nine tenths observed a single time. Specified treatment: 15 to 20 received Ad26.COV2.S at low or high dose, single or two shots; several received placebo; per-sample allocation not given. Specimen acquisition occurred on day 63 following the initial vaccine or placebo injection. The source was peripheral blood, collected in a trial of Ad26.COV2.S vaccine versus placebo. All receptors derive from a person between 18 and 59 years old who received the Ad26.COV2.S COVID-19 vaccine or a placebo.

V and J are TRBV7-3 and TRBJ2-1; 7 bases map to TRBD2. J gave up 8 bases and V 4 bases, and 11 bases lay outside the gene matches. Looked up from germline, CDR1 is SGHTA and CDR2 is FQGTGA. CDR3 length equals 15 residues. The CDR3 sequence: CASSYRGGTIYEQFF. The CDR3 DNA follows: TGTGCCAGCAGCTACCGGGGCGGGACTATTTATGAGCAGTTCTTC.

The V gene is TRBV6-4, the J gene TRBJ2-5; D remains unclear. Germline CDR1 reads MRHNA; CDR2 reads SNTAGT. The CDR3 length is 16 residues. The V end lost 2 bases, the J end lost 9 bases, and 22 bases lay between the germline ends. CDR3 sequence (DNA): TGTGCCAGCAGTGACGGAAGCAGGCCAAGAATGGTGGCCCAGTACTTC. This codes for CASSDGSRPRMVAQYF.

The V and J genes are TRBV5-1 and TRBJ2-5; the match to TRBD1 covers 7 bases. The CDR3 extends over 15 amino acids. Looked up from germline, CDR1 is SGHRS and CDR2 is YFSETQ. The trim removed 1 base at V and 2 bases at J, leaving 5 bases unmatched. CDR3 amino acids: CASSLTGDGQETQYF. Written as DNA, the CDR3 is TGCGCCAGCAGCTTGACAGGGGATGGGCAAGAGACCCAGTACTTC.

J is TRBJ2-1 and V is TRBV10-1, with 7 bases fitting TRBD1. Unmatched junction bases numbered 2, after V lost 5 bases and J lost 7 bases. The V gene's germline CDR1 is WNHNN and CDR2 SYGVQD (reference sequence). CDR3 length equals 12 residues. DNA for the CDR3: TGCGCCAGCAGTAACAGGGGAAATGAGCAGTTCTTC. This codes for CASSNRGNEQFF.

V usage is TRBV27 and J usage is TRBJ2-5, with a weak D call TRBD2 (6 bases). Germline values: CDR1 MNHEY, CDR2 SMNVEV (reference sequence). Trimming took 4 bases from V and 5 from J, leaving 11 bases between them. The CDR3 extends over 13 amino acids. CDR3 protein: CASSWRERETQYF. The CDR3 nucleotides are TGTGCCAGCAGTTGGCGGGAACGGGAGACCCAGTACTTC.

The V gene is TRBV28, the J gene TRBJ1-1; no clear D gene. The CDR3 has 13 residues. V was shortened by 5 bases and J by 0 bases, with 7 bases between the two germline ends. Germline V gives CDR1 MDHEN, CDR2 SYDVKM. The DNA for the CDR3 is TGTGCCAGCAGTACAGAGATGAACACTGAAGCTTTCTTT. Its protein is CASSTEMNTEAFF.

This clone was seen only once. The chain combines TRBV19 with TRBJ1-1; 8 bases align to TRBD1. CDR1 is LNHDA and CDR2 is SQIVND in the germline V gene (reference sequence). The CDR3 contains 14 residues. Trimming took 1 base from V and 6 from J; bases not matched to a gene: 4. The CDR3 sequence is CASSIGQGAAEAFF. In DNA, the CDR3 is TGTGCCAGTAGTATAGGTCAGGGGGCGGCTGAAGCTTTCTTT.

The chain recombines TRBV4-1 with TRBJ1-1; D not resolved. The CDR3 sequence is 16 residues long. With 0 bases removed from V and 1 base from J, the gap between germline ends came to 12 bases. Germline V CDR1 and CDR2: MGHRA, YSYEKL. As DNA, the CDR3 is TGCGCCAGCAGCCAAGAGTATCGCTTGAGGAACACTGAAGCTTTCTTT. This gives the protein CASSQEYRLRNTEAFF.

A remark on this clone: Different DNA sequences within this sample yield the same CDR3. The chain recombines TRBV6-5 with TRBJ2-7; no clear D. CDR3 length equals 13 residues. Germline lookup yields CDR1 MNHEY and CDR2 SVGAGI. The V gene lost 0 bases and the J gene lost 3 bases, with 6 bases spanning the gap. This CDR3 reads CASSYSDSYEQYF. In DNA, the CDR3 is TGTGCCAGCAGTTACTCGGATAGCTACGAGCAGTACTTC.

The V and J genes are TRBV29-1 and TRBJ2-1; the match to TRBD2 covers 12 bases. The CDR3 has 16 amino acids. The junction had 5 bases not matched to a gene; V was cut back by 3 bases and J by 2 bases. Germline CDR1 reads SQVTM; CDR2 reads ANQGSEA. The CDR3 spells CSVDGGLAGPYNEQFF. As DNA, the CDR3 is TGCAGCGTTGACGGAGGACTAGCGGGACCCTACAATGAGCAGTTCTTC.

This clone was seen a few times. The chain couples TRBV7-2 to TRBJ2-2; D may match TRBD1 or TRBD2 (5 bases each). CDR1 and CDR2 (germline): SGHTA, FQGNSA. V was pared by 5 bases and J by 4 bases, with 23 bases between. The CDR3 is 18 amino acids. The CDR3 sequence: CASSPLGEGNPFTGELFF. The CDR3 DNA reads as TGTGCCAGCAGCCCCCTGGGGGAAGGGAATCCCTTCACCGGGGAGCTGTTTTTT.

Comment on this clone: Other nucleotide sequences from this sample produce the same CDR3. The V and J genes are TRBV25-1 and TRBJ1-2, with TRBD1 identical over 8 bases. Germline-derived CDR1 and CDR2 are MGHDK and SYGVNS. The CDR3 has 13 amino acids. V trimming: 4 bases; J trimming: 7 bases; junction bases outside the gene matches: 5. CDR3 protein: CASSVLQGAGYTF. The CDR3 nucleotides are TGTGCCAGCAGTGTCTTGCAGGGGGCTGGCTACACCTTC.

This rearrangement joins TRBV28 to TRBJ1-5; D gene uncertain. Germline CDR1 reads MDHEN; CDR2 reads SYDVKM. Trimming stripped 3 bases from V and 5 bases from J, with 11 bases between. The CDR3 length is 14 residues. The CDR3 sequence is CASSFSRGDQPQHF. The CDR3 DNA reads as TGTGCCAGCAGTTTTAGCCGGGGAGATCAGCCCCAGCATTTT. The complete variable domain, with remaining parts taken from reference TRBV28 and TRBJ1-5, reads DVKVTQSSRYLVKRTGEKVFLECVQDMDHENMFWYRQDPGLGLRLIYFSYDVKMKEKGDIPEGYSVSREKKERFSLILESASTNQTSMYLCASSFSRGDQPQHFGDGTRLSIL.

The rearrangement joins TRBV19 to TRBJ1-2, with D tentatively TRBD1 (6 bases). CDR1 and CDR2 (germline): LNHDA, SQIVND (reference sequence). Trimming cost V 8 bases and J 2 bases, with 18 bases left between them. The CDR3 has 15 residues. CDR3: CASWTVSSKNYGYTF. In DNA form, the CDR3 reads TGTGCCAGTTGGACAGTTTCAAGTAAGAACTATGGCTACACCTTC.

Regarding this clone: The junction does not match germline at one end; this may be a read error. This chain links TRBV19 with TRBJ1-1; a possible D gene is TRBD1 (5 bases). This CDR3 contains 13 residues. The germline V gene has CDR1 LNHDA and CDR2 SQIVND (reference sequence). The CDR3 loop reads CASSMNRNSEAFF. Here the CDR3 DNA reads TGTGCCAGTAGTATGAACAGGAACTCTGAAGCTTTCTTT.